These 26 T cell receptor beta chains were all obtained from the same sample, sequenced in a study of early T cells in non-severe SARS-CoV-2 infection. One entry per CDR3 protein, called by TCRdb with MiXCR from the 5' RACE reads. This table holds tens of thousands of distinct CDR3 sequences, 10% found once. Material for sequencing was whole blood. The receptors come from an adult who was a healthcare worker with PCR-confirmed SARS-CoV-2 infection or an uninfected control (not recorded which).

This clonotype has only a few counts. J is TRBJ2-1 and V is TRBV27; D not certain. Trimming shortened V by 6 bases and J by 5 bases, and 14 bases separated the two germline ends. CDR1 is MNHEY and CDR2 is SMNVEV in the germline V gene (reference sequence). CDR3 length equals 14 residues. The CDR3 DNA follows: TGTGCCAGCAGACCCCGCGGCCCGGACAATGAGCAGTTCTTC. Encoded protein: CASRPRGPDNEQFF.

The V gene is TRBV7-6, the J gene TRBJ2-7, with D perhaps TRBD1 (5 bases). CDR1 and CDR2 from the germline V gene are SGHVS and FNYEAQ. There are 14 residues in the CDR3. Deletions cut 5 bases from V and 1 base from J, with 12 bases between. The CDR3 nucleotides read TGTGCCAGCAGCCAAGGGGCGGATTCCTACGAGCAGTACTTC. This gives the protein CASSQGADSYEQYF.

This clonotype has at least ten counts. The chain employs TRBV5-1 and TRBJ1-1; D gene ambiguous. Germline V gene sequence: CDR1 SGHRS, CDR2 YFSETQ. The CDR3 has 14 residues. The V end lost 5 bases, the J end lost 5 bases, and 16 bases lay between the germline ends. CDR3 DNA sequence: TGCGCCAGCAGGATGGGGTTGGTGGTAACTGAAGCTTTCTTT. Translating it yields CASRMGLVVTEAFF.

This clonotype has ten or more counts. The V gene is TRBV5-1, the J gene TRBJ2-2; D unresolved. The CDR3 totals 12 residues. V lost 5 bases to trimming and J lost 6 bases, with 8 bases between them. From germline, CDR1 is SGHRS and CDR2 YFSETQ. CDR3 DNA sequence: TGCGCCAGCAGTGTACCCCCCGGGGAGCTGTTTTTT. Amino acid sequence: CASSVPPGELFF.

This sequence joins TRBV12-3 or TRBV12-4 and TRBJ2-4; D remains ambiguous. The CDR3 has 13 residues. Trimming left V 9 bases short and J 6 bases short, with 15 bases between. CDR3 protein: CASRSRHRNIQYF. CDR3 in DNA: TGTGCCAGTCGCAGTCGCCACAGAAACATTCAGTACTTC.

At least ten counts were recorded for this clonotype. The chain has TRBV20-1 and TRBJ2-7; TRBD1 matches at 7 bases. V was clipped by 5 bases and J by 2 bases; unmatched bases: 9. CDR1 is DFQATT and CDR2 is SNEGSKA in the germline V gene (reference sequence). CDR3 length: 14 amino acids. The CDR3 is CSAPRQGGPYEQYF. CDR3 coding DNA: TGCAGTGCTCCCCGACAGGGTGGGCCCTACGAGCAGTACTTC.

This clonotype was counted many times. CDR3 nucleotide sequence: TGTGCCAGCAGTCGACAGCGTAATTCACCCCTCCACTTT. This translates into CASSRQRNSPLHF. This sequence joins TRBV2 and TRBJ1-6; D is possibly TRBD1 (5 bases). The CDR3 contains 13 residues. Trimming cost V 5 bases and J 6 bases, with 8 bases left between them. CDR1 and CDR2 from the germline V gene are SNHLY and FYNNEI.

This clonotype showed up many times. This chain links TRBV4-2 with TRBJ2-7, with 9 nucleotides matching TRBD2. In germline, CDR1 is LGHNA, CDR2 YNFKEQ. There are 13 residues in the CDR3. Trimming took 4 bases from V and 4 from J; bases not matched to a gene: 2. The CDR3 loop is CASSLAGAYEQYF. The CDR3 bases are TGTGCCAGCAGCCTAGCGGGAGCTTACGAGCAGTACTTC.

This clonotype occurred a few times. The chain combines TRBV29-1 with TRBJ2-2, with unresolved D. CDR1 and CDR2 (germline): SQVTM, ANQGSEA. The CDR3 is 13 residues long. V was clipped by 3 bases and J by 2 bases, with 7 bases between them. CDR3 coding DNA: TGCAGCGTTGACCAGACAAACACCGGGGAGCTGTTTTTT. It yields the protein CSVDQTNTGELFF.

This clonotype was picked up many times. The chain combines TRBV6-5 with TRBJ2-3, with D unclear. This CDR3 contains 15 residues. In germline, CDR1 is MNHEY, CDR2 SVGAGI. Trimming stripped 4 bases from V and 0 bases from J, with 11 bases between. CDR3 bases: TGTGCCAGCAGTTCTCCCAGGAAGAGCACAGATACGCAGTATTTT. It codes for CASSSPRKSTDTQYF.

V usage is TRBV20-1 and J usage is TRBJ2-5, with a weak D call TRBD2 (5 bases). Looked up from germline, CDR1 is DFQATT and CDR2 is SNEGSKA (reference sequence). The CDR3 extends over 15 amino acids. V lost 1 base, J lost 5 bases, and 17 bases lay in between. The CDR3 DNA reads TGCAGTGCTAGAGGTGGCGGGCTCAACCTTGAGACCCAGTACTTC. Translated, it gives CSARGGGLNLETQYF.

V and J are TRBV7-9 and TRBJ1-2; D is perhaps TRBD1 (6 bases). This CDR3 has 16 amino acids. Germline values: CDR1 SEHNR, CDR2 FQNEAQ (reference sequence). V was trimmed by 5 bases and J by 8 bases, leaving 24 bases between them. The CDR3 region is CASSPGQGRPGGGYTF. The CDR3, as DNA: TGTGCCAGCAGCCCCGGGCAGGGCCGTCCGGGGGGCGGCTACACCTTC. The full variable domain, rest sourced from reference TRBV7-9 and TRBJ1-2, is DTGVSQNPRHKITKRGQNVTFRCDPISEHNRLYWYRQTLGQGPEFLTYFQNEAQLEKSRLLSDRFSAERPKGSFSTLEIQRTEQGDSAMYLCASSPGQGRPGGGYTFGSGTRLTVV.

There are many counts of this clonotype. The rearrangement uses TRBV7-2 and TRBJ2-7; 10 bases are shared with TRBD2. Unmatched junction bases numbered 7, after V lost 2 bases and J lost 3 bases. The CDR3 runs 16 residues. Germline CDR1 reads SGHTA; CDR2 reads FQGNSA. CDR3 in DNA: TGTGCCAGCAGCTTAAAGACTAGCGGGTGGAGCTACGAGCAGTACTTC. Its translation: CASSLKTSGWSYEQYF.

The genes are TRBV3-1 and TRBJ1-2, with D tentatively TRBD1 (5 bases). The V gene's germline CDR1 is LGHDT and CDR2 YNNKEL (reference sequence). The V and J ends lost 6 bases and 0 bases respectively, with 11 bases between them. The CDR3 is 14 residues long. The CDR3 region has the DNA TGTGCCAGCAGTGACAGTCGCCCTAACTATGGCTACACCTTC. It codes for CASSDSRPNYGYTF.

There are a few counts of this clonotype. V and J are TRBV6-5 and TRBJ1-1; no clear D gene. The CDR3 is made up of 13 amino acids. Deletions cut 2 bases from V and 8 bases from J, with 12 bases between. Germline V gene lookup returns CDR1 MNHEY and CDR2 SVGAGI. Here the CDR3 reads CASSYTEKNEAFF. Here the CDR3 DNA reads TGTGCCAGCAGTTACACGGAAAAAAACGAAGCTTTCTTT.

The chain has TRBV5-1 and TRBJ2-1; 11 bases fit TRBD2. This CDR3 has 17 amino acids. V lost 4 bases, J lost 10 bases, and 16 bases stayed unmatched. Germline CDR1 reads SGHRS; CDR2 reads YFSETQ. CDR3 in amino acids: CASSVGPLPGTSGEQFF. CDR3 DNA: TGCGCCAGCAGCGTGGGGCCGTTGCCCGGGACTAGCGGCGAGCAGTTCTTC.

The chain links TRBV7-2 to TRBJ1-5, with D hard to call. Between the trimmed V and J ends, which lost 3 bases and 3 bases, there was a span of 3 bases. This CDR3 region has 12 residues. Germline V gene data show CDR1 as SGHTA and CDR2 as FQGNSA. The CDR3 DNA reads TGTGCCAGCAGCTTGACCAATCAGCCCCAGCATTTT. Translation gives CASSLTNQPQHF.

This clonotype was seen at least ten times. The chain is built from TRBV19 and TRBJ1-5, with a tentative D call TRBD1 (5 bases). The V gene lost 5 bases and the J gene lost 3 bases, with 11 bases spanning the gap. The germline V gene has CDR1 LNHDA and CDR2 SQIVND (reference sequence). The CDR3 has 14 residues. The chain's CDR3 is CASSVRDLNQPQHF. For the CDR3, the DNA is TGTGCCAGTAGTGTCCGGGACCTCAATCAGCCCCAGCATTTT.

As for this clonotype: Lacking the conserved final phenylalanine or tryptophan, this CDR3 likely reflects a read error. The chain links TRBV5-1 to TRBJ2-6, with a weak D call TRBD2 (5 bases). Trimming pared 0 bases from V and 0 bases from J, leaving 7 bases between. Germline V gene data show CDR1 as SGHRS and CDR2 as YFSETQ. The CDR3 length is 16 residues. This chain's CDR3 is CASSLVGSSGANVLTL. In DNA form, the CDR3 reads TGCGCCAGCAGCTTGGTGGGGAGCTCTGGGGCCAACGTCCTGACTCTC.

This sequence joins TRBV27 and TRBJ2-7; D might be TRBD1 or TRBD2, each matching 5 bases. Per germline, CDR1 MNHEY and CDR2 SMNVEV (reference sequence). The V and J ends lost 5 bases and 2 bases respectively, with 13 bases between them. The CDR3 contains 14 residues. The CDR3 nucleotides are TGTGCCAGCAGTCCCCTGGGGGAAACCTACGAGCAGTACTTC. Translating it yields CASSPLGETYEQYF.

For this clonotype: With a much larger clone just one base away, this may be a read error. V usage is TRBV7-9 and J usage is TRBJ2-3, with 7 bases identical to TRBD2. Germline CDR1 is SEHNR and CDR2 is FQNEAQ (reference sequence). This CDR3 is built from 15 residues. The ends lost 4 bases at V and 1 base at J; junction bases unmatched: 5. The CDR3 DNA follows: TGTGCCAGCAGCTCAGACACTAGCGGCACAGATACGCAGTATTTT. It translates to CASSSDTSGTDTQYF.

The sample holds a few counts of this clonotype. Here the CDR3 DNA reads TGCAGTGCTATAGGGACAGCAGGAAACACCATATATTTT. This codes for CSAIGTAGNTIYF. The chain carries TRBV20-1 and TRBJ1-3; TRBD1 agrees at 7 bases. V shed 4 bases, J shed 4 bases, and the junction held 4 bases outside the gene matches. Germline-derived CDR1 and CDR2 are DFQATT and SNEGSKA (reference sequence). This CDR3 is built from 13 residues.

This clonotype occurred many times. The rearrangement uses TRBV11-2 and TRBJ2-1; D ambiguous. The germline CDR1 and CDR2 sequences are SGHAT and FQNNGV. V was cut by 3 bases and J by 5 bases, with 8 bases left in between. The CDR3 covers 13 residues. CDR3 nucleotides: TGTGCCAGCAGCTTGAGAGACGACAATGAGCAGTTCTTC. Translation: CASSLRDDNEQFF.

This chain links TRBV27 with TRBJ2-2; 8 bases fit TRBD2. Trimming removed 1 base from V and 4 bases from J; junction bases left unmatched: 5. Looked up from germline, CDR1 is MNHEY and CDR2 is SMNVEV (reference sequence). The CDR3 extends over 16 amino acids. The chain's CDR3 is CASSLYSAGATGELFF. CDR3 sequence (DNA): TGTGCCAGCAGTTTATACTCAGCGGGAGCCACCGGGGAGCTGTTTTTT.

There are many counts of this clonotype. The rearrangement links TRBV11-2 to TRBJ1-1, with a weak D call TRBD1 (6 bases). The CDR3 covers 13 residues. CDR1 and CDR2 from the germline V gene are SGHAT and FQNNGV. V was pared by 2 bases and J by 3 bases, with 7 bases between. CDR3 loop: CASSLNRDTEAFF. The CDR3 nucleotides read TGTGCCAGCAGCTTAAACAGGGACACTGAAGCTTTCTTT.

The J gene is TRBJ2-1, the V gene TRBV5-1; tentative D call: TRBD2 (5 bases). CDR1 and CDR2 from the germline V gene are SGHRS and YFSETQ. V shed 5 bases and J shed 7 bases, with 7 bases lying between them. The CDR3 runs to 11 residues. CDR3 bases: TGCGCCAGCAGAGAGGGTAATGAGCAGTTCTTC. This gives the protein CASREGNEQFF.